A selection of T cell receptor beta chains follows, all from one sample in a study of memory CD4+ T cells and cytomegalovirus serostatus. Only in-frame clones appear in the TCRdb table, and some are missing; sequencing was by immunoSEQ multiplex PCR. The profile shows some 41,000 clones, about 76% of them singletons. Sequencing was done on a sample of memory CD4+ T cells from blood. These receptors originate from an adult in good health and CMV-seronegative. Each CDR3 is given with its conserved first and last residue. The D gene is left open where the match is weak. The size field is filled for only some rows; it gives once, few, many or a size class.

v_gene	j_gene	abundance	d_gene	CDR3nt	CDR3aa
TRBV19	TRBJ1-4	NA	NA	TGTGCCAGTAGTATCACAGCAGATAATGAAAAACTGTTTTTT	CASSITADNEKLFF
TRBV5-1	TRBJ1-4	few	NA	TGCGCCAGCAGCTTGCAAACTGCTAATGAAAAACTGTTTTTT	CASSLQTANEKLFF
TRBV6-4	TRBJ1-3	NA	NA	TGTGCCAGCGCGAAAGGGGGAGAAAACACCATATATTTT	CASAKGGENTIYF
TRBV18	TRBJ1-2	NA	TRBD1	TGTGCCAGCTCACCCACAGGGGACGGCTACACCTTC	CASSPTGDGYTF
TRBV15	TRBJ2-7	NA	NA	TGTGCCACCAGCAGAGAAGGCACCACCTACGAGCAGTACTTC	CATSREGTTYEQYF
TRBV4-1	TRBJ2-3	NA	NA	TGCGCCAGCAGCCAAGGGAGCACAGATACGCAGTATTTT	CASSQGSTDTQYF
TRBV7-2	TRBJ1-2	NA	NA	TGTGCCAGCAGCCAGGCAGTCACTAACTATGGCTACACCTTC	CASSQAVTNYGYTF
TRBV2	TRBJ1-5	NA	NA	TGTGCCAGCAGTGAATCAGCGCAGGGTAATCAGCCCCAGCATTTT	CASSESAQGNQPQHF
TRBV27	TRBJ1-4	NA	NA	TGTGCCAGCAGTTTAAGGGAGAATGAAAAACTGTTTTTT	CASSLRENEKLFF
TRBV5-6	TRBJ1-2	NA	NA	TGTGCCAGCAGCGAGACGGGCTTCCGCAGCGACACCTTC	CASSETGFRSDTF
TRBV6-8	TRBJ1-4	NA	NA	TGTGCCAGCAGAGTACACAGGGTTTGGGAAAAACTGTTTTTT	CASRVHRVWEKLFF
TRBV5-6	TRBJ2-1	NA	NA	TGTGCCAGCAGCGTTAGCGTGTTCTCCTACAATGAGCAGTTCTTC	CASSVSVFSYNEQFF
TRBV5-1	TRBJ2-1	NA	TRBD1	TGCGCCAGCAGTTCGGGACAGGGGACGTACAATGAGCAGTTCTTC	CASSSGQGTYNEQFF
TRBV18	TRBJ1-2	NA	NA	TGTGCCAGCTCAGAGGGGGATGGAAATGGCTACACCTTC	CASSEGDGNGYTF
TRBV5-1	TRBJ2-3	NA	TRBD2	TGCGCCAGCAGCTTGGGGACTAGCGTTAGCACAGATACGCAGTATTTT	CASSLGTSVSTDTQYF
TRBV7-2	TRBJ2-5	few	TRBD2	TGTGCCAGCAGAAGAGCCGGGACTAGCGGGTCCATCGTATTGGAGACCCAGTACTTC	CASRRAGTSGSIVLETQYF
TRBV6-5	TRBJ1-1	few	NA	TGTGCCAGCAGTTACGGGGGTGCCACTGAAGCTTTCTTT	CASSYGGATEAFF
TRBV5-8	TRBJ1-4	NA	TRBD1	TGTGCCAGCAGCTGGGGACAGGGGACTGAAAAACTGTTTTTT	CASSWGQGTEKLFF
TRBV5-6	TRBJ1-2	NA	NA	TGTGCCAGCAGCCTGGGGGGGGCAGGAGGCGGCTACACCTTC	CASSLGGAGGGYTF
TRBV5-5	TRBJ2-1	NA	NA	TGTGCCAGCAGCTTAACCCCCCGCGATGAGCAGTTCTTC	CASSLTPRDEQFF
TRBV6-4	TRBJ2-6	few	NA	TGTGCCAGCAGTGACTCTGTCCAGGGGAACGTCCTGACTTTC	CASSDSVQGNVLTF
TRBV15	TRBJ1-2	NA	NA	TGTGCCACCAGCAGAGGTGACTATGGCTACACCTTC	CATSRGDYGYTF
TRBV7-3	TRBJ1-5	NA	NA	TGTGCCAGCAGCATCGAGGGGGGCTCGGGCCAGCCCCAGCATTTT	CASSIEGGSGQPQHF
TRBV2	TRBJ1-4	NA	NA	TGTGCCAGCGGAGGGGCTCCTAACGTGGCTAATGAAAAACTGTTTTTT	CASGGAPNVANEKLFF
TRBV4-3	TRBJ1-4	NA	NA	TGCGCCAGCAGCCAATTTCCTAGTGATGAAAAACTGTTTTTT	CASSQFPSDEKLFF
TRBV9	TRBJ2-6	NA	NA	TGTGCCAGCAGCGTAGAGGCAGCCCTCGCCCCTGGGGCCAACGTCCTGACTTTC	CASSVEAALAPGANVLTF